This T cell receptor beta chain was sequenced in a study of shared clonotypes between healthy human individuals. Across the study: Each donor's CD8 memory used one plate, CD8 naive two, each CD4 subset three. Study-level findings and limits: Sequencing depth was expected to affect clonotype sharing among donors. The rarefaction results pointed to incomplete sorted-subset sequencing despite large depth. Memory subsets generally showed lower estimated richness than naive subsets.

The ends lost 5 bases at V and 6 bases at J; junction bases unmatched: 6. The germline gives CDR1 MNHEY, CDR2 SMNVEV (reference sequence). There are 16 residues in the CDR3. A remark on this clone: Its antigen is undetermined.

The data were produced by immunoSEQ multiplex PCR, yet TCRdb's version contains in-frame clones alone and is incomplete. The sample carries approximately 530,000 clones, about 95% recorded once. The sequence was obtained from a woman aged 25 to 39 in good health. V is TRBV27 and J is TRBJ2-1, with 14 bases aligning to TRBD2. The specimen sequenced was naive CD4+ T cells sorted from blood. Documented subset: CD45RA+ positively selected. Here the CDR3 DNA reads TGTGCCAGCAGTGTTAGGGGGACTAGCGGGAGCAATGAGCAGTTCTTC. Amino acids: CASSVRGTSGSNEQFF.